A single sample is the source of the 3 T cell receptor beta chains below, sequenced in a study of cytomegalovirus exposure and HLA in healthy donors (dated by TCRdb to the late 2010s). The library was built by means of the immunoSEQ multiplex PCR assay. For the multiplex PCR, a mixture combining 60 forward primers for TCR Vbeta segments and 13 reverse primers for TCR Jbeta segments was used. Drawn from immuneACCESS, this table holds only the in-frame rearrangements with V and J called that TCRdb kept. Clones are partly lost; checked studies trace under half to an unresolved V gene and leave the rest unexplained. A total of about 140,000 clones appear in this sample, over 60% of them only once. Roughly 1.2% of the sample goes to the ten largest clones. Sequencing was carried out using PBMCs. Receptor source: a male donor in good health and CMV-seropositive.

The chain carries TRBV18 and TRBJ1-1; no definite D call. In germline, CDR1 is KGHSH, CDR2 LQKENI. Trimming removed 6 bases from V and 5 bases from J, with 13 bases in between. The CDR3 contains 13 residues. CDR3 sequence reads: CASSVGERTEAFF. The DNA for the CDR3 is TGTGCCAGCTCTGTCGGAGAGAGGACTGAAGCTTTCTTT.

The CDR3 spells CASNEDRSAYTDTQYF. In nucleotides, the CDR3 is TGCGCCAGCAACGAGGACAGATCAGCCTACACAGATACGCAGTATTTT. The chain uses TRBV5-1 and TRBJ2-3; D might be TRBD1 (6 bases). The CDR3 length is 16 residues. Trimming took off 6 bases at V and 2 bases at J, with 19 bases between the two ends. Germline-derived CDR1 and CDR2 are SGHRS and YFSETQ.

This clone was recorded once. The V and J genes are TRBV6-1 and TRBJ2-3, with TRBD1 as a possible D gene (6 bases). The CDR3 loop spans 15 amino acids. Germline CDR1 MNHNS, CDR2 SASEGT. V was trimmed by 6 bases and J by 0 bases, leaving 13 bases between them. The CDR3 DNA reads as TGTGCCAGCAGGACAGGAGCCTCTAGCACAGATACGCAGTATTTT. It encodes CASRTGASSTDTQYF.